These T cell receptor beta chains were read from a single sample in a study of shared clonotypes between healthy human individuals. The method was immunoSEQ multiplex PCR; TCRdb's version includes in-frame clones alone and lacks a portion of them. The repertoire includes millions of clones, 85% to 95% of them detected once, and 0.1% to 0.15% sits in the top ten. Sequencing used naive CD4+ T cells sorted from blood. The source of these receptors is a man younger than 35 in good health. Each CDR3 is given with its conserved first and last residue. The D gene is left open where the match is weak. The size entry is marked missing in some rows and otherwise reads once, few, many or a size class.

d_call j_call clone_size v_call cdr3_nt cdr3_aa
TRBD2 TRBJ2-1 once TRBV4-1 TGCGCCAGCAGCCCAGGACTAGCGGGACGAACTTACAATGAGCAGTTCTTC CASSPGLAGRTYNEQFF
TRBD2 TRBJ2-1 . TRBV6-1 TGTGCCAGCAGCCGCCCGGGACTAGCCTATGAGCAGTTCTTC CASSRPGLAYEQFF
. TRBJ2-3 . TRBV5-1 TGCGCCAGCAGCTCCCCGGGAGCTACAGATACGCAGTATTTT CASSSPGATDTQYF
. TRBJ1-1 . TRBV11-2 TGTGCCAGCAGCTTAGGATGGTCGCGAAAAATGAACACTGAAGCTTTCTTT CASSLGWSRKMNTEAFF
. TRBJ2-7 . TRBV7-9 TGTGCCAGCAGCCCACCCGGGCGGGGCAGAACCTACGAGCAGTACTTC CASSPPGRGRTYEQYF
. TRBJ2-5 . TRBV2 TGTGCCACCGGGATGTCAGAGACCCAGTACTTC CATGMSETQYF
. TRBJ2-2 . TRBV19 TGTGCCAGTAGTCAGCGACAGCCTGCAGGGAGGGAGCTGTTTTTT CASSQRQPAGRELFF
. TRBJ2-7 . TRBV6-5 TGTGCCAGCAGTTACTCGAGTGGGGTTTTCGACGAGCAGTACTTC CASSYSSGVFDEQYF
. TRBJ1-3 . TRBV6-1 TGTGCCAGCAGTGAAAGCTCTGGAAACACCATATATTTT CASSESSGNTIYF
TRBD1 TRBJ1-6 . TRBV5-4 TGTGCCAGCAGCTTGACAGGGGAAAATTCACCCCTCCACTTT CASSLTGENSPLHF
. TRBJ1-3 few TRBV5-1 TGCGCCAGCAGTGAACTATCCGGCTCTGGAAACACCATATATTTT CASSELSGSGNTIYF
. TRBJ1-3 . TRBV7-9 TGTGCCAGCAGCTTAGCGGTCACAGGGTCAGGAAACACCATATATTTT CASSLAVTGSGNTIYF
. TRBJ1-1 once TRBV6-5 TGTGCCAGCAGTGGCTCTGGTGTGGGGCCCACTGAAGCTTTCTTT CASSGSGVGPTEAFF
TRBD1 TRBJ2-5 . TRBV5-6 TGTGCCAGCAGCCGGACAGGTACGGAGACCCAGTACTTC CASSRTGTETQYF
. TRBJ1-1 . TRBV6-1 TGTGCCACGGGTTATCCCTTGAACACTGAAGCTTTCTTT CATGYPLNTEAFF
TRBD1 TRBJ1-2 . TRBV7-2 TGTGCCAGCAGCCCCGGGTTCCGACAGGGTTATGGCTACACCTTC CASSPGFRQGYGYTF
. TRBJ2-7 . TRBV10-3 TGTGCCATCAGTGTTCTCGACGAGCAGTACTTC CAISVLDEQYF
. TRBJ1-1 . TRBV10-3 TGTGCCATTTCCCGAGGGGTTGAAGCTTTCTTT CAISRGVEAFF
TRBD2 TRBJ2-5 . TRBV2 TGTGCCAGCAGTCTGACTAGCGAGCAGACCCAGTACTTC CASSLTSEQTQYF
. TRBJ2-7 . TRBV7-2 TGTGCCAGCAGCTTCAGGGGTGCCGAGCAGTACTTC CASSFRGAEQYF
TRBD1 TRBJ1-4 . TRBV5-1 TGCGCCAGCAGCAGGGGACAGGGGGCGCAGGTTGAAAAACTGTTTTTT CASSRGQGAQVEKLFF
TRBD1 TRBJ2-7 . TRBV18 TGTGCCAGCTCCCCGGACAGGGAGCGGGAGCAGTACTTC CASSPDREREQYF